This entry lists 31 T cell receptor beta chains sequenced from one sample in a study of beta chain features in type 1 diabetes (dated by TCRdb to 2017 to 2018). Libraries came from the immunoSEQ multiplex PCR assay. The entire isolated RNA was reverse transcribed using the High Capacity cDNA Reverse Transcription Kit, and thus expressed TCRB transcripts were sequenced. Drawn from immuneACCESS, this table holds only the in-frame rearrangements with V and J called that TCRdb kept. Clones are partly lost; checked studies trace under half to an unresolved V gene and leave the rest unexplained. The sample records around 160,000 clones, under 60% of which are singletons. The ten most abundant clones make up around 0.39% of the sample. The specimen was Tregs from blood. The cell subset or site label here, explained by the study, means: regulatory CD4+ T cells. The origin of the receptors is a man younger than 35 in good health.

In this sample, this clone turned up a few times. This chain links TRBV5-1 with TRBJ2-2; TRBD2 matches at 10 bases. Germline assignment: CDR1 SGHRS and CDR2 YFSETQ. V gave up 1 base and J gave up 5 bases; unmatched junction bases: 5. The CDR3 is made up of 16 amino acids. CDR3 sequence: CASSLRTSGGTGELFF. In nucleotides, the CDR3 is TGCGCCAGCAGCTTGAGGACTAGCGGAGGAACCGGGGAGCTGTTTTTT.

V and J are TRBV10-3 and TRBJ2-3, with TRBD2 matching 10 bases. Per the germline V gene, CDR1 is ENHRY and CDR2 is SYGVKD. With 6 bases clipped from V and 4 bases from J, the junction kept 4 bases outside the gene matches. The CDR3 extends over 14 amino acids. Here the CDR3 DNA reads TGTGCCATCAGGCTAGCGGGAGTACCAGATACGCAGTATTTT. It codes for CAIRLAGVPDTQYF.

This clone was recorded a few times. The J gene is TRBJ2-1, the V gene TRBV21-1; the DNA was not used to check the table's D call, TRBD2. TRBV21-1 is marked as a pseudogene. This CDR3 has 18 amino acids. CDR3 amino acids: CASSKLAGGPPLYNEQFF. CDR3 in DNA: TGTGCCAGCAGCAAATTAGCGGGAGGGCCCCCCCTCTACAATGAGCAGTTCTTC.

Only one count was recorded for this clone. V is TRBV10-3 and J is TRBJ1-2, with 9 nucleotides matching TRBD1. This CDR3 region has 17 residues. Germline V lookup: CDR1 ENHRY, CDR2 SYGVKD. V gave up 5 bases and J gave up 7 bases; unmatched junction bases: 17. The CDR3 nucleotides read TGTGCCATCAGTACACCTTCCGGGACAGGGAAGCTACCTGGCTACACCTTC. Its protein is CAISTPSGTGKLPGYTF.

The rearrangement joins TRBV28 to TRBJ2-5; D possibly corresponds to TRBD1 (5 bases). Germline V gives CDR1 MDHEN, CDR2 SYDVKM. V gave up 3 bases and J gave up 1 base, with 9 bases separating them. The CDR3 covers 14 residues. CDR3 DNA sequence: TGTGCCAGCAGTTTCTCTAGGGGCCAAGAGACCCAGTACTTC. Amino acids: CASSFSRGQETQYF.

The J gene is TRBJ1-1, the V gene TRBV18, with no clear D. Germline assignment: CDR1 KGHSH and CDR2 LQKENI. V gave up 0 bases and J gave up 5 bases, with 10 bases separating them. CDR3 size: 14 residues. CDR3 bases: TGTGCCAGCTCACCACCGCGGGGTAGGACTGAAGCTTTCTTT. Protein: CASSPPRGRTEAFF.

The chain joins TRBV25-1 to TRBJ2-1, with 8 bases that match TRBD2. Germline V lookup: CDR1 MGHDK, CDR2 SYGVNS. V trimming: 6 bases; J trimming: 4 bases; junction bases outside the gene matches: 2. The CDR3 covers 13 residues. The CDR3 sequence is CASRGTSYNEQFF. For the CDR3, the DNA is TGTGCCAGCAGGGGGACTAGTTACAATGAGCAGTTCTTC.

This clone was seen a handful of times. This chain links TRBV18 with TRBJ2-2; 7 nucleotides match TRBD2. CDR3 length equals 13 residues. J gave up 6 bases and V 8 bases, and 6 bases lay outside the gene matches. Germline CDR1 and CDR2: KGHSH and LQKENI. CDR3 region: CASLGRTAGELFF. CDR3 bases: TGTGCCAGCCTCGGGAGGACCGCCGGGGAGCTGTTTTTT.

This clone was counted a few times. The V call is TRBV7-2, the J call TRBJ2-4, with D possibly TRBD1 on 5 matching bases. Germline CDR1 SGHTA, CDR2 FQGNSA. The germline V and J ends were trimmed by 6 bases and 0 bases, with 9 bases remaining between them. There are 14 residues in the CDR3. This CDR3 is CASRKTGAKNIQYF. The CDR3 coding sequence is TGTGCCAGCAGGAAAACAGGAGCCAAAAACATTCAGTACTTC.

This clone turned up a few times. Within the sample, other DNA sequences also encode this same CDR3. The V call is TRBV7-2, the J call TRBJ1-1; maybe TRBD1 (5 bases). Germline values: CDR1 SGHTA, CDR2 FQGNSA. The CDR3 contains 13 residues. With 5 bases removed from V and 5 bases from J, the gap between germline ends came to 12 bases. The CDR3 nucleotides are TGTGCCAGCAGCCTAGGGGCTGGGACTGAAGCTTTCTTT. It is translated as CASSLGAGTEAFF.

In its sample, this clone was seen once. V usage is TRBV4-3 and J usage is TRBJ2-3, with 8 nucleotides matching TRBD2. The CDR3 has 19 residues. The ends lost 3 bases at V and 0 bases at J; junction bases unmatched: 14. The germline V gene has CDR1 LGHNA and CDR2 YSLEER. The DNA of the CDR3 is TGCGCCAGCAGCCAGGGATTCCTGGCGGGGGGTGCTAGCACAGATACGCAGTATTTT. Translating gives CASSQGFLAGGASTDTQYF.

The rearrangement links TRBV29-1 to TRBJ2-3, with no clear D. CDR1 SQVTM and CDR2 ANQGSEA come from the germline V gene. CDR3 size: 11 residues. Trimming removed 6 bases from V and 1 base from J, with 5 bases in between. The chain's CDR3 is CSVWRTDTQYF. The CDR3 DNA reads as TGCAGCGTGTGGCGCACAGATACGCAGTATTTT.

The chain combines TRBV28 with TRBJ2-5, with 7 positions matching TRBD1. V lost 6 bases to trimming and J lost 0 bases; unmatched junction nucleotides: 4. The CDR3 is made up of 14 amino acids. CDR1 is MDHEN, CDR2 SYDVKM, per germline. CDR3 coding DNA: TGTGCCAGCAGACGAGACAGGGACCAAGAGACCCAGTACTTC. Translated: CASRRDRDQETQYF.

CDR3 coding DNA: TGCGCCAGCAGCTTGGAGTTCGGCGGGGAGCTGTTTTTT. It is translated as CASSLEFGGELFF. V and J are TRBV5-1 and TRBJ2-2; D not certain. Between the trimmed V and J ends, which lost 0 bases and 7 bases, there was a span of 7 bases. Germline V gene sequence: CDR1 SGHRS, CDR2 YFSETQ. This CDR3 is 13 amino acids long.

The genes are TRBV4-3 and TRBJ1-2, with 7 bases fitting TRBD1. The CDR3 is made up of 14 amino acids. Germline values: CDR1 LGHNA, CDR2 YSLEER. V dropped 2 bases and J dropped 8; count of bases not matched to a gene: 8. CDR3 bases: TGCGCCAGCAGCCAACTGCGACAGGGTGGAGGCTACACCTTC. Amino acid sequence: CASSQLRQGGGYTF.

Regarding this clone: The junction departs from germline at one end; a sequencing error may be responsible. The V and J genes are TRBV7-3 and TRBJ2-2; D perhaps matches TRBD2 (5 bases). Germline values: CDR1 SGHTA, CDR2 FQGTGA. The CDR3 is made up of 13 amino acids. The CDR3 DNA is TGTGCCAGCAGCCAAGAGCGGACCGGAGAGCTGTTTTTT. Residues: CASSQERTGELFF.

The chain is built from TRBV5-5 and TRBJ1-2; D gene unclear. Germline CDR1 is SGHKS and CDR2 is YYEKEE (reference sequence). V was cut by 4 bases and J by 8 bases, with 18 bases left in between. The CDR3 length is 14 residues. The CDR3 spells CASSTDLPPSGYTF. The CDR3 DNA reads TGTGCCAGCAGCACAGATTTACCCCCGAGCGGCTACACCTTC.

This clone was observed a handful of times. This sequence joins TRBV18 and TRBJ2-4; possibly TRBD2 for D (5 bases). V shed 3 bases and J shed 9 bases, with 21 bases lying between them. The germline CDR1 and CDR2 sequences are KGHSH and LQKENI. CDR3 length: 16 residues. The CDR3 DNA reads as TGTGCCAGCTCACCCTCGGGATGGGCAAGCAGATCCATTCAGTACTTC. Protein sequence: CASSPSGWASRSIQYF.

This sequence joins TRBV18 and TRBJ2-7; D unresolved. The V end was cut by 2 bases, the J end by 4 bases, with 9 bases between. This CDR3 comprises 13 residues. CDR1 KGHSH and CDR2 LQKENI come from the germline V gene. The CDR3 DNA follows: TGTGCCAGCTCACCAGAGAGATTGTACGAGCAGTACTTC. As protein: CASSPERLYEQYF.

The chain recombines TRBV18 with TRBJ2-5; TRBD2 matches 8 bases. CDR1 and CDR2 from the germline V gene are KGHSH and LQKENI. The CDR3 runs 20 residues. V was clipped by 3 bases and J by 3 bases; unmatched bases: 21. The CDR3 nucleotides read TGTGCCAGCTCACCTTATTCGGGCTATCGGCGGGGGGCGCTGGAAGAGACCCAGTACTTC. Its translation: CASSPYSGYRRGALEETQYF.

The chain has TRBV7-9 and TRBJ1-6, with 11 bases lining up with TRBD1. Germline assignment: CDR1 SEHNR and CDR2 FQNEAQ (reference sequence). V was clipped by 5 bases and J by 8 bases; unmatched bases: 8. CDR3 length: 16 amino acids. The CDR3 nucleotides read TGTGCCAGCAGCCTAGGACAGGGGGCGAGGTATTCACCCCTCCACTTT. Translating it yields CASSLGQGARYSPLHF.

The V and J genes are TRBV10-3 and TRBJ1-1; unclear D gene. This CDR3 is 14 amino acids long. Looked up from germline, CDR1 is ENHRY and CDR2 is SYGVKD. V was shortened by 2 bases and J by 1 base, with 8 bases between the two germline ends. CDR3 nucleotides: TGTGCCATCAGTGAGGGACTCCAGAACACTGAAGCTTTCTTT. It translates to CAISEGLQNTEAFF.

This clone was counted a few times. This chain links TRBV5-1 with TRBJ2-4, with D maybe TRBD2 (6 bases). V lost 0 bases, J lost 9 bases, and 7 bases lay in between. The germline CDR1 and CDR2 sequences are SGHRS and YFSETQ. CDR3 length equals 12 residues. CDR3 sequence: CASSLGGAIQYF. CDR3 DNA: TGCGCCAGCAGCTTGGGCGGGGCCATTCAGTACTTC.

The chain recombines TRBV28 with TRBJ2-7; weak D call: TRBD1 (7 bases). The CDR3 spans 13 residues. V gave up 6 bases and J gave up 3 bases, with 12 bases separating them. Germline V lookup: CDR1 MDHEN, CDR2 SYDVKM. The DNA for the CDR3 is TGTGCCAGCAGGCGGGACAGTTTCTACGAGCAGTACTTC. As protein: CASRRDSFYEQYF.

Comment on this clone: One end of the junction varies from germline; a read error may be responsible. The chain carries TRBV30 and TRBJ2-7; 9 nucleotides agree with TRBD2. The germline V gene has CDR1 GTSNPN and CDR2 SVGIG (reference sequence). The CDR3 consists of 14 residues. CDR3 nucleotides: TGTGCCTGGGACGGCGGGAGGGCCTCCAACGAGCAGTACTTC. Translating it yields CAWDGGRASNEQYF.

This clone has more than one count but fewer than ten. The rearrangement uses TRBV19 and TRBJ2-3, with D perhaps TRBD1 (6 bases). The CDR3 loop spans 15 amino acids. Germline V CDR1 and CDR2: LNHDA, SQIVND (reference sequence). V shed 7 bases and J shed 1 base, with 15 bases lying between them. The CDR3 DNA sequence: TGTGCCAGTACGCCTACAGGGCGGCGCACAGATACGCAGTATTTT. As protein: CASTPTGRRTDTQYF.

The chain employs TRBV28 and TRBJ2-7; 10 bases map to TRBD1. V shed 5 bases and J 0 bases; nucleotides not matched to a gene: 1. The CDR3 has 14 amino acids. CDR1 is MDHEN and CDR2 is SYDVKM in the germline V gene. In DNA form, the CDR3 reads TGTGCCAGCAGTCGGACAGGGGGCTCCTACGAGCAGTACTTC. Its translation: CASSRTGGSYEQYF.

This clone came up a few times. CDR3 sequence: CSVKGGHPDAGELFF. In nucleotides, the CDR3 is TGCAGCGTGAAAGGGGGCCACCCGGACGCCGGGGAGCTGTTTTTT. The chain is built from TRBV29-1 and TRBJ2-2, with 7 bases matching TRBD1. CDR1 and CDR2 from the germline V gene are SQVTM and ANQGSEA. The trim removed 6 bases at V and 6 bases at J, leaving 13 bases unmatched. This CDR3 region has 15 residues.

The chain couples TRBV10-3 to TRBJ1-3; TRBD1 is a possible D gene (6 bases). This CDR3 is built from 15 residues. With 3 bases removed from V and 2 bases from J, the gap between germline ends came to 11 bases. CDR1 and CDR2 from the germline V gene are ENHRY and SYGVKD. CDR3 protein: CAISDHNRAGNTIYF. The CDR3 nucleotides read TGTGCCATCAGTGACCACAACAGGGCTGGAAACACCATATATTTT.

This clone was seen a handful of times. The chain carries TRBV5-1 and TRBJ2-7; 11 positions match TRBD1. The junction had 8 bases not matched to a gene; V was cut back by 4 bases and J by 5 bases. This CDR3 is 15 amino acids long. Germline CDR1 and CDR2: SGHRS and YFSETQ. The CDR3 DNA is TGCGCCAGCAGCGCCGGACAGGGGGCGCAGAACGAGCAGTACTTC. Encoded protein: CASSAGQGAQNEQYF. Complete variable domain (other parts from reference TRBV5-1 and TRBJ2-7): KAGVTQTPRYLIKTRGQQVTLSCSPISGHRSVSWYQQTPGQGLQFLFEYFSETQRNKGNFPGRFSGRQFSNSRSEMNVSTLELGDSALYLCASSAGQGAQNEQYFGPGTRLTVT.

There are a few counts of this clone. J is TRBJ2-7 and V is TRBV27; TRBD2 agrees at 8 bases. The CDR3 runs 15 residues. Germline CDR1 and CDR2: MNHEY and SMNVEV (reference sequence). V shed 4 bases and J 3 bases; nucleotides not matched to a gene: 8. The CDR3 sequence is CASSSVSGSIYEQYF. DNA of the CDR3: TGTGCCAGCAGTTCAGTCAGCGGGAGTATCTACGAGCAGTACTTC.